Each of the 18 T cell receptor beta chains below was sequenced from the same sample in a study of T cells in Graves' hyperthyroidism and ophthalmopathy. RNA transcripts provided the source from which TCR beta CDR3 regions were amplified. Researchers ran a first-round RT-PCR on the TCR CDR3 using the HTBI primer set. TCRdb re-analysed the multiplex PCR reads in MiXCR, keeping a single row per CDR3 protein. The sample has about 520,000 distinct CDR3 sequences; around a quarter are singletons. Sample: blood. These receptors originate from a woman under 40 with Graves' ophthalmopathy.

The rearrangement links TRBV3-1 to TRBJ2-7; 9 nucleotides match TRBD1. Trimming took 3 bases from V and 7 from J; bases not matched to a gene: 10. CDR1 is LGHDT, CDR2 YNNKEL, per germline (reference sequence). The length of the CDR3 is 15 residues. CDR3 sequence: CASSQSGTGLKEQYF. In DNA, the CDR3 is TGTGCCAGCAGCCAGTCCGGGACAGGGCTAAAGGAGCAGTACTTC.

This clonotype was recorded at least ten times. The chain combines TRBV20-1 with TRBJ2-5, with a tentative D call TRBD1 (6 bases). Per germline, CDR1 DFQATT and CDR2 SNEGSKA (reference sequence). This CDR3 spans 14 amino acids. Trimming cost V 5 bases and J 2 bases, with 15 bases left between them. The CDR3 DNA sequence: TGCAGTGCTCCCTCAATCAGGGGTCAAGAGACCCAGTACTTC. Translated, it gives CSAPSIRGQETQYF.

This clonotype showed up just a few times. V and J are TRBV6-5 and TRBJ2-5; the D gene is possibly TRBD2 (5 bases). This CDR3 region has 13 residues. Between the trimmed V and J ends, which lost 6 bases and 7 bases, there was a span of 15 bases. Germline CDR1 reads MNHEY; CDR2 reads SVGAGI. This CDR3 is CASSKDWGRTQYF. The DNA for the CDR3 is TGTGCCAGCAGCAAGGACTGGGGTCGGACCCAGTACTTC.

This clonotype appeared many times. The CDR3 DNA is TGTGCCAGCAGGAGGGACTACCCCCGGGAGACCCAGTACTTC. This gives the protein CASRRDYPRETQYF. The chain joins TRBV2 to TRBJ2-5, with 7 bases lining up with TRBD2. CDR3 size: 14 residues. Germline CDR1 and CDR2: SNHLY and FYNNEI. V lost 6 bases and J lost 5; bases outside the gene matches: 9.

This clonotype was found many times. This chain joins TRBV5-1 and TRBJ1-2; D may be TRBD1 (5 bases). CDR3 length: 14 residues. Trimming cost V 0 bases and J 3 bases, with 9 bases left between them. The germline V gene encodes CDR1 SGHRS and CDR2 YFSETQ. The chain's CDR3 is CASSLVGGHYGYTF. The DNA for the CDR3 is TGCGCCAGCAGCTTGGTCGGGGGTCACTATGGCTACACCTTC.

This clonotype occurred a few times. The chain employs TRBV20-1 and TRBJ1-1; 7 positions agree with TRBD1. Per germline, CDR1 DFQATT and CDR2 SNEGSKA (reference sequence). The CDR3 length is 16 residues. V lost 3 bases, J lost 0 bases, and 10 bases stayed unmatched. The CDR3 reads CSARPGTDLMNTEAFF. In nucleotides, the CDR3 is TGCAGTGCTAGGCCCGGGACAGATCTCATGAACACTGAAGCTTTCTTT.

This clonotype was detected many times. The CDR3 coding sequence is TGTGCCAGCAGCTATAGGACAGGGTCTTTGCAGCCCCAGCATTTT. Translation: CASSYRTGSLQPQHF. This chain uses TRBV6-2 or TRBV6-3 with TRBJ1-5; 8 bases line up with TRBD1. CDR1 and CDR2 (germline): MNHEY, SVGEGT. J lost 7 bases, V lost 6 bases, and 11 bases had no gene match. The CDR3 loop spans 15 amino acids.

In its sample, this clonotype was seen many times. The chain links TRBV6-5 to TRBJ2-2; D is perhaps TRBD2 (6 bases). Trimming took 2 bases from V and 0 from J, leaving 13 bases between them. The CDR3 extends over 17 amino acids. Germline V gene sequence: CDR1 MNHEY, CDR2 SVGAGI. This CDR3 is CASSYPSAGSNTGELFF. The CDR3 DNA reads TGTGCCAGCAGTTACCCCTCGGCGGGGTCGAACACCGGGGAGCTGTTTTTT.

This clonotype was recorded many times. V gene TRBV6-2 or TRBV6-3 combines with J gene TRBJ1-5, with a tentative D call TRBD1 (6 bases). Germline V gene data show CDR1 as MNHEY and CDR2 as SVGEGT. This CDR3 has 15 amino acids. V shed 2 bases and J shed 6 bases, with 14 bases lying between them. The CDR3 here is CASSYAGRDIQPQHF. In DNA form, the CDR3 reads TGTGCCAGCAGTTACGCAGGCCGGGACATTCAGCCCCAGCATTTT.

This chain connects TRBV6-1 to TRBJ2-7; D is perhaps TRBD1 (6 bases). This CDR3 has 13 residues. The germline V gene encodes CDR1 MNHNS and CDR2 SASEGT. Trimming removed 5 bases from V and 7 bases from J, with 15 bases in between. The CDR3 bases are TGTGCCAGCAGTCTAACACAGGGCGCGGAGCAGTACTTC. Residues: CASSLTQGAEQYF.

In this sample, this clonotype turned up many times. The V call is TRBV27, the J call TRBJ1-1; D unresolved. The CDR3 runs 19 residues. V was clipped by 3 bases and J by 2 bases, with 25 bases between them. Germline values: CDR1 MNHEY, CDR2 SMNVEV (reference sequence). The CDR3 reads CASSFELEAGTARNTEAFF. The CDR3 DNA follows: TGTGCCAGCAGTTTTGAGTTGGAAGCCGGCACTGCTCGAAACACTGAAGCTTTCTTT.

This clonotype appeared many times. The V gene is TRBV5-1, the J gene TRBJ1-1, with D tentatively TRBD1 (6 bases). From germline, CDR1 is SGHRS and CDR2 YFSETQ. The CDR3 contains 14 residues. V shed 4 bases and J shed 1 base, with 11 bases lying between them. The CDR3 spells CASSKTGTNTEAFF. As DNA, the CDR3 is TGCGCCAGCAGCAAAACAGGGACGAACACTGAAGCTTTCTTT.

This chain links TRBV25-1 with TRBJ1-1; 9 bases align to TRBD1. The CDR3 length is 16 residues. Trimming removed 7 bases from V and 0 bases from J; junction bases left unmatched: 9. The germline V gene encodes CDR1 MGHDK and CDR2 SYGVNS. Here the CDR3 DNA reads TGTGCCAGCATTCAAACAGGGGGCGCGATGAACACTGAAGCTTTCTTT. Translating it yields CASIQTGGAMNTEAFF. The full variable domain, with the rest looked up from reference TRBV25-1 and TRBJ1-1, is EADIYQTPRYLVIGTGKKITLECSQTMGHDKMYWYQQDPGMELHLIHYSYGVNSTEKGDLSSESTVSRIRTEHFPLTLESARPSHTSQYLCASIQTGGAMNTEAFFGQGTRLTVV.

In regard to this clonotype: This could be a read error, since a much larger clone is one nucleotide away. The genes are TRBV7-2 and TRBJ2-7; tentative D call: TRBD2 (6 bases). The germline gives CDR1 SGHTA, CDR2 FQGNSA. This CDR3 is 15 amino acids long. The DNA for the CDR3 is TGTGCCTGCAGCTTATGGAGGGCGATAGCCTACGAGCAGTACTTC. Encoded protein: CACSLWRAIAYEQYF.

There are a few counts of this clonotype. The chain has TRBV12-3 or TRBV12-4 and TRBJ1-2; 7 nucleotides match TRBD1. Trimming at V came to 3 bases and at J to 4 bases, leaving 26 bases not matched to a gene. The CDR3 has 21 amino acids. CDR3 nucleotides: TGTGCCAGCAGTTTTGGATTTCTTTGGCAAAACGAGGACAGGCCCGCCTATGGCTACACCTTC. This encodes CASSFGFLWQNEDRPAYGYTF.

This clonotype has a count of ten or more. The V and J genes are TRBV11-1 and TRBJ2-7, with a possible D match to TRBD2 (6 bases). The CDR3 runs 15 residues. The V gene lost 5 bases and the J gene lost 2 bases, with 16 bases spanning the gap. CDR1 SGHAT and CDR2 FQDESV come from the germline V gene (reference sequence). CDR3 sequence (DNA): TGTGCCAGCAGCCCCCGGAGGGTAACTGCCTACGAGCAGTACTTC. It is translated as CASSPRRVTAYEQYF.

This clonotype was observed at least ten times. This chain links TRBV2 with TRBJ1-2; no definite D call. CDR3 length: 13 amino acids. Germline CDR1 is SNHLY and CDR2 is FYNNEI. V shed 4 bases and J shed 7 bases, with 13 bases lying between them. CDR3 region: CASSADLFVGYTF. CDR3 sequence (DNA): TGTGCCAGCAGTGCCGATCTTTTCGTTGGCTACACCTTC.

This clonotype was recorded many times. The CDR3 reads CASSYGYPRTEAFF. CDR3 sequence (DNA): TGTGCCAGCAGTTACGGGTACCCGAGGACTGAAGCTTTCTTT. This sequence joins TRBV6-2 or TRBV6-3 and TRBJ1-1; no clear D gene. Germline assignment: CDR1 MNHEY and CDR2 SVGEGT. The germline V and J ends were trimmed by 2 bases and 5 bases, with 12 bases remaining between them. The CDR3 extends over 14 amino acids.